These 30 T cell receptor beta chains were all obtained from the same sample, sequenced in a study of CD8 T cells in Susac syndrome. Random hexamers were used to reverse transcribe an amount of roughly 0.45 to 1 ug RNA. Using its own MiXCR run on the immunoSEQ multiplex PCR reads, TCRdb lists one record per CDR3 protein. The profile shows approximately 90,000 distinct CDR3 sequences, roughly 91% of them singletons. The sample comprised CD8+ T cells from PBMCs. Receptors were obtained from a human donor in good health.

This chain joins TRBV29-1 and TRBJ2-5, with a tentative D call TRBD1 (6 bases). CDR3 size: 13 residues. In germline, CDR1 is SQVTM, CDR2 ANQGSEA. The V gene lost 5 bases and the J gene lost 1 base, with 11 bases spanning the gap. CDR3 DNA sequence: TGCAGCGTTATAGGACAGTCCCAAGAGACCCAGTACTTC. Its translation is CSVIGQSQETQYF.

This clonotype came up once. V is TRBV10-3 and J is TRBJ1-2; no firm D call. Germline CDR1 reads ENHRY; CDR2 reads SYGVKD. V was trimmed by 0 bases and J by 2 bases, leaving 7 bases between them. This CDR3 region has 14 residues. This chain's CDR3 is CAISESGKNYGYTF. The CDR3 DNA follows: TGTGCCATCAGTGAGTCAGGGAAAAACTATGGCTACACCTTC.

This chain joins TRBV7-2 and TRBJ2-1; TRBD2 matches at 7 bases. Germline V gene data show CDR1 as SGHTA and CDR2 as FQGNSA. Germline trimming cut 5 bases from V and 5 bases from J; bases unmatched to any gene: 12. CDR3 length equals 16 residues. The CDR3 spells CASSPLQRGPHNEQFF. CDR3 coding DNA: TGTGCCAGCAGCCCGCTCCAGCGGGGCCCCCACAATGAGCAGTTCTTC.

V usage is TRBV4-2 and J usage is TRBJ2-3, with a possible D match to TRBD2 (6 bases). The CDR3 is made up of 15 amino acids. V was shortened by 3 bases and J by 0 bases, with 10 bases between the two germline ends. Germline V gives CDR1 LGHNA, CDR2 YNFKEQ. In nucleotides, the CDR3 is TGTGCCAGCAGCCAGGGACTGGGGAGCACAGATACGCAGTATTTT. This encodes CASSQGLGSTDTQYF.

The rearrangement joins TRBV7-9 to TRBJ1-1; TRBD1 agrees at 9 bases. After removal of 5 bases from V and 1 base from J, the junction contained 8 bases not matched to a gene. The CDR3 extends over 16 amino acids. CDR1 and CDR2 from the germline V gene are SEHNR and FQNEAQ (reference sequence). The CDR3 region has the DNA TGTGCCAGCAGCCCTACCCCGACAGGGGGGAACACTGAAGCTTTCTTT. It is translated as CASSPTPTGGNTEAFF.

CDR3 region: CASSHEGLAGGPGYEQYF. Written as DNA, the CDR3 is TGTGCCAGCAGTCACGAGGGACTAGCGGGGGGGCCCGGGTACGAGCAGTACTTC. V usage is TRBV6-5 and J usage is TRBJ2-7; 16 bases agree with TRBD2. Germline V gene sequence: CDR1 MNHEY, CDR2 SVGAGI. V lost 5 bases to trimming and J lost 4 bases; unmatched junction nucleotides: 11. The CDR3 totals 18 residues.

The chain recombines TRBV25-1 with TRBJ1-6; 7 bases align to TRBD1. CDR3 size: 14 residues. CDR1 and CDR2 from the germline V gene are MGHDK and SYGVNS. V was pared by 8 bases and J by 9 bases, with 10 bases of the junction left unmatched. CDR3 in DNA: TGTGCCAGCGGGAGGACAGGTGTTGGTTCACCCCTCCACTTT. Translated, it gives CASGRTGVGSPLHF.

The chain couples TRBV7-3 to TRBJ2-5; D might be TRBD1 (6 bases). The CDR3 consists of 14 residues. Germline V gene sequence: CDR1 SGHTA, CDR2 FQGTGA. V shed 5 bases and J shed 5 bases, with 15 bases lying between them. This CDR3 is CASSLQGSGETQYF. CDR3 bases: TGTGCCAGCAGCCTACAGGGTTCCGGGGAGACCCAGTACTTC.

This clonotype was seen only once. The genes are TRBV6-5 and TRBJ2-3; 7 nucleotides align to TRBD2. The junction had 8 bases not matched to a gene; V was cut back by 6 bases and J by 2 bases. The CDR3 totals 15 residues. The V gene's germline CDR1 is MNHEY and CDR2 SVGAGI. CDR3 bases: TGTGCCAGCAGCTACCAGCGGGGCTCCACAGATACGCAGTATTTT. Amino acid sequence: CASSYQRGSTDTQYF.

The chain combines TRBV20-1 with TRBJ1-2, with 10 bases fitting TRBD1. V was clipped by 1 base and J by 4 bases; unmatched bases: 3. Germline V gene lookup returns CDR1 DFQATT and CDR2 SNEGSKA (reference sequence). This CDR3 is built from 14 residues. DNA of the CDR3: TGCAGTGCTAGAGGGACAGGGGGGAGCTATGGCTACACCTTC. It yields the protein CSARGTGGSYGYTF.

Details on this clonotype: One end of the junction varies from germline; a read error may be responsible. This chain links TRBV13 with TRBJ2-5; 10 nucleotides line up with TRBD2. The CDR3 contains 13 residues. CDR1 is PRHDT and CDR2 is FYEKMQ in the germline V gene (reference sequence). The CDR3 DNA reads as TGTGCCAGCAGTCCTATTAGCGGGGGGATCCCACACTTC. Its translation: CASSPISGGIPHF. Based on the CDR3 plus reference TRBV13 and TRBJ2-5, the full variable domain is AAGVIQSPRHLIKEKRETATLKCYPIPRHDTVYWYQQGPGQDPQFLISFYEKMQSDKGSIPDRFSAQQFSDYHSELNMSSLELGDSALYFCASSPISGGIPHFGPGTRLLVL.

The gene calls are TRBV13 and TRBJ1-6, with TRBD1 matching 8 bases. Germline V gene sequence: CDR1 PRHDT, CDR2 FYEKMQ (reference sequence). The junction had 7 bases not matched to a gene; V was cut back by 3 bases and J by 9 bases. This CDR3 region has 15 residues. CDR3 amino acids: CASSLETGEGSPLHF. The DNA for the CDR3 is TGTGCCAGCAGCTTGGAGACAGGGGAGGGTTCACCCCTCCACTTT. Looking up the rest from reference TRBV13 and TRBJ1-6 gives the full variable domain: AAGVIQSPRHLIKEKRETATLKCYPIPRHDTVYWYQQGPGQDPQFLISFYEKMQSDKGSIPDRFSAQQFSDYHSELNMSSLELGDSALYFCASSLETGEGSPLHFGNGTRLTVT.

The V gene is TRBV2, the J gene TRBJ2-7; D possibly corresponds to TRBD2 (6 bases). Germline V lookup: CDR1 SNHLY, CDR2 FYNNEI. The CDR3 spans 16 residues. With 1 base removed from V and 1 base from J, the gap between germline ends came to 14 bases. The CDR3 nucleotides read TGTGCCAGCAGTGAAGAGGAGTCAGGGACTTCCTACGAGCAGTACTTC. It translates to CASSEEESGTSYEQYF.

The chain is built from TRBV19 and TRBJ1-5, with 7 bases aligning to TRBD1. This CDR3 spans 14 amino acids. With V trimmed by 3 bases and J by 9 bases, 8 bases remained unmatched. CDR1 and CDR2 from the germline V gene are LNHDA and SQIVND (reference sequence). This CDR3 reads CASSMRQGFGPQHF. CDR3 coding DNA: TGTGCCAGTAGTATGAGACAGGGTTTCGGGCCCCAGCATTTT. Filled out from reference TRBV19 and TRBJ1-5, the complete variable domain reads DGGITQSPKYLFRKEGQNVTLSCEQNLNHDAMYWYRQDPGQGLRLIYYSQIVNDFQKGDIAEGYSVSREKKESFPLTVTSAQKNPTAFYLCASSMRQGFGPQHFGDGTRLSIL.

The genes are TRBV9 and TRBJ1-6; tentative D call: TRBD1 (5 bases). V was trimmed by 3 bases and J by 2 bases, leaving 15 bases between them. The V gene's germline CDR1 is SGDLS and CDR2 YYNGEE. This CDR3 has 17 residues. DNA for the CDR3: TGTGCCAGCAGCGAGCACCCGCAGGGTACCTATAATTCACCCCTCCACTTT. Its translation is CASSEHPQGTYNSPLHF.

V is TRBV4-1 and J is TRBJ1-2; D gene uncertain. Germline V CDR1 and CDR2: MGHRA, YSYEKL. The CDR3 loop spans 11 amino acids. V was shortened by 1 base and J by 8 bases, with 5 bases between the two germline ends. The CDR3 reads CASSQGRGYTF. The CDR3 nucleotides are TGCGCCAGCAGCCAAGGAAGGGGCTACACCTTC.

The chain couples TRBV7-2 to TRBJ2-1; D unresolved. This CDR3 is built from 14 residues. Between the trimmed V and J ends, which lost 5 bases and 1 base, there was a span of 9 bases. Germline assignment: CDR1 SGHTA and CDR2 FQGNSA. The CDR3 coding sequence is TGTGCCAGCAGCCCGTCCAAGTCCTACAATGAGCAGTTCTTC. It specifies CASSPSKSYNEQFF.

This chain joins TRBV9 and TRBJ2-1; D remains unclear. The V gene lost 0 bases and the J gene lost 9 bases, with 7 bases spanning the gap. Per germline, CDR1 SGDLS and CDR2 YYNGEE. The CDR3 runs 12 residues. The CDR3: CASSVVSTEQFF. CDR3 coding DNA: TGTGCCAGCAGCGTAGTTAGCACTGAGCAGTTCTTC.

The chain uses TRBV27 and TRBJ2-3, with D possibly being TRBD2 (7 bases). The germline V gene encodes CDR1 MNHEY and CDR2 SMNVEV (reference sequence). CDR3 length: 15 residues. Trimming removed 5 bases at V and 4 bases at J, with 16 bases between. Written as DNA, the CDR3 is TGTGCCAGCAGTCCCTGGGGGGGCCTCTCAGATACGCAGTATTTT. Encoded protein: CASSPWGGLSDTQYF.

This sequence joins TRBV12-3 or TRBV12-4 and TRBJ2-3; D might be TRBD1 (5 bases). Trimming left V 10 bases short and J 0 bases short, with 14 bases between. The CDR3 length is 14 residues. The CDR3, as DNA: TGTGCCACTGGGGCAGGGTCTAGCACAGATACGCAGTATTTT. Amino acids: CATGAGSSTDTQYF.

The chain has TRBV20-1 and TRBJ2-1; a weak D match, TRBD2 (5 bases). Trimming took off 2 bases at V and 4 bases at J, with 15 bases between the two ends. This CDR3 region has 15 residues. The V gene's germline CDR1 is DFQATT and CDR2 SNEGSKA (reference sequence). Written as DNA, the CDR3 is TGCAGTGCTAGACGGCGGGTGGCTCTTTACAATGAGCAGTTCTTC. Protein sequence: CSARRRVALYNEQFF.

The rearrangement links TRBV5-1 to TRBJ2-7, with TRBD2 as a possible D gene (6 bases). CDR1 is SGHRS, CDR2 YFSETQ, per germline. This CDR3 region has 14 residues. Between the trimmed V and J ends, which lost 7 bases and 7 bases, there was a span of 21 bases. The CDR3 DNA reads TGCGCCAGCTCGGGGTCCGCGGGGACGCGGGAGCAGTACTTC. Translated: CASSGSAGTREQYF.

The chain links TRBV12-3 or TRBV12-4 to TRBJ1-5; 7 bases agree with TRBD1. V shed 5 bases and J 2 bases; nucleotides not matched to a gene: 3. The CDR3 sequence is 14 residues long. CDR3 sequence (DNA): TGTGCCAGCAGTCTACAGGGGCGCAATCAGCCCCAGCATTTT. Residues: CASSLQGRNQPQHF.

The rearrangement links TRBV4-2 to TRBJ2-3; 12 bases fit TRBD2. CDR1 is LGHNA, CDR2 YNFKEQ, per germline. The CDR3 has 18 residues. With 4 bases clipped from V and 0 bases from J, the junction kept 8 bases outside the gene matches. The CDR3 here is CASSPTSGGIPSTDTQYF. The CDR3 coding sequence is TGTGCCAGCAGCCCGACTAGCGGGGGTATTCCTAGCACAGATACGCAGTATTTT.

This clonotype was counted a single time. The rearrangement uses TRBV29-1 and TRBJ1-1; D is uncertain. The V end was cut by 7 bases, the J end by 7 bases, with 13 bases between. CDR1 and CDR2 from the germline V gene are SQVTM and ANQGSEA. The CDR3 totals 11 residues. The CDR3 here is CSDRQWLEAFF. The DNA for the CDR3 is TGCAGCGATCGGCAGTGGCTTGAAGCTTTCTTT.

The chain joins TRBV18 to TRBJ1-5, with D possibly matching TRBD1 (5 bases). The germline gives CDR1 KGHSH, CDR2 LQKENI. This CDR3 spans 15 amino acids. Trimming pared 0 bases from V and 6 bases from J, leaving 12 bases between. In DNA form, the CDR3 reads TGTGCCAGCTCACCACCGGGACGAGAAAGTCAGCCCCAGCATTTT. Its protein product is CASSPPGRESQPQHF. Drawing the rest from reference TRBV18 and TRBJ1-5, the complete variable domain is NAGVMQNPRHLVRRRGQEARLRCSPMKGHSHVYWYRQLPEEGLKFMVYLQKENIIDESGMPKERFSAEFPKEGPSILRIQQVVRGDSAAYFCASSPPGRESQPQHFGDGTRLSIL.

This sequence joins TRBV20-1 and TRBJ2-1; D is uncertain. With 0 bases removed from V and 9 bases from J, the gap between germline ends came to 6 bases. The CDR3 loop spans 11 amino acids. In germline, CDR1 is DFQATT, CDR2 SNEGSKA (reference sequence). The CDR3 coding sequence is TGCAGTGCTAGAGAGTGGGGTGAGCAGTTCTTC. Translation: CSAREWGEQFF.

This sequence joins TRBV12-3 or TRBV12-4 and TRBJ1-1; 7 bases agree with TRBD1. The CDR3 consists of 14 residues. Unmatched junction bases numbered 10, after V lost 4 bases and J lost 8 bases. Here the CDR3 reads CASSWTTGVAEAFF. The CDR3 DNA reads as TGTGCCAGCAGTTGGACTACAGGGGTGGCGGAAGCTTTCTTT.

The V call is TRBV9, the J call TRBJ1-4; 9 bases match TRBD1. V lost 4 bases to trimming and J lost 6 bases; unmatched junction nucleotides: 10. The CDR3 is 16 residues long. CDR1 and CDR2 (germline): SGDLS, YYNGEE. The CDR3 DNA reads TGTGCCAGCAGCCCTCACCCCGGGACAGGGTATGAAAAACTGTTTTTT. Residues: CASSPHPGTGYEKLFF.

The J gene is TRBJ1-1, the V gene TRBV7-2, with D unresolved. The length of the CDR3 is 14 residues. V shed 2 bases and J shed 2 bases, with 9 bases lying between them. CDR1 is SGHTA, CDR2 FQGNSA, per germline. The CDR3 sequence is CASSLTRPNTEAFF. CDR3 coding DNA: TGTGCCAGCAGCTTAACCAGACCAAACACTGAAGCTTTCTTT.